The 4 T cell receptor beta chains below were found in one sample sequenced in a study of human T cells and chemical hapten exposure (dated by TCRdb to the early 2020s). The library was made by RACE. The sequencer listed for this sample is NextSeq 500. Using fastp at Q25 and MiXCR, TCRdb reprocessed the public reads and kept productive beta chains. Entries are consolidated by CDR3 protein sequence, retaining the most common genes and DNA. This sample lists 87,000 or so distinct CDR3 sequences; around 10% were detected once. Less than 4.5% of the sample is taken by the ten largest. According to the study, the label for this sample's time point signals: pre-sensitization, week 0. Interpreted using the paper, the treatment or condition label stands for: therapeutic diphenylcyclopropenone sensitization with weekly scalp DPC. Source: whole blood, taken in connection with sensitization to the hapten diphenylcyclopropenone (DPC). The origin of the receptors is a woman between 40 and 55 years old with alopecia areata. Some clones in this sample may be carry-over from other donors' samples.

This sequence joins TRBV5-1 and TRBJ2-1, with D hard to call. V gave up 0 bases and J gave up 3 bases, with 10 bases separating them. CDR3 size: 15 residues. CDR1 is SGHRS, CDR2 YFSETQ, per germline. The CDR3 DNA sequence: TGCGCCAGCAGCTTGGTAGGGTTGAGCTACAATGAGCAGTTCTTC. This translates into CASSLVGLSYNEQFF.

This clonotype was seen more than once but under ten times. V usage is TRBV6-4 and J usage is TRBJ1-5; no definite D call. The CDR3 spans 16 residues. V was pared by 8 bases and J by 3 bases, with 20 bases between. Germline loops: CDR1 MRHNA, CDR2 SNTAGT. Written as DNA, the CDR3 is TGTGCCAGCCCTCGACTCGGGCAGATCGACAATCAGCCCCAGCATTTT. This sequence encodes CASPRLGQIDNQPQHF.

This clonotype appeared many times. The rearrangement joins TRBV10-3 to TRBJ1-2, with 7 bases that match TRBD1. Trimming at V came to 7 bases and at J to 14 bases, leaving 10 bases not matched to a gene. This CDR3 has 11 residues. CDR1 and CDR2 (germline): ENHRY, SYGVKD. The CDR3 DNA sequence: TGTGCCATCACTAAAGACAGGGATTTAACCTTC. This codes for CAITKDRDLTF.

This clonotype has a count of ten or more. This chain links TRBV20-1 with TRBJ1-2; D remains unclear. The CDR3 loop spans 13 amino acids. Germline V gene sequence: CDR1 DFQATT, CDR2 SNEGSKA (reference sequence). Trimming took off 1 base at V and 7 bases at J, with 13 bases between the two ends. CDR3 in amino acids: CSARAGSPGGYTF. The CDR3 DNA is TGCAGTGCTAGAGCAGGCAGCCCAGGTGGCTACACCTTC.